A selection of T cell receptor beta chains follows, all from one sample in a study of CD8 T cells in ankylosing spondylitis. TCRdb reanalysed the 5' RACE reads using MiXCR and keeps one entry per CDR3 protein. The sample has a few hundred thousand distinct CDR3 sequences, roughly 13% seen once. The sample taken for sequencing was blood, either unsorted or a sorted T cell fraction (not recorded which). Receptors were obtained from a male donor with ankylosing spondylitis. The CDR3 runs from the conserved cysteine through the conserved F or W. A D gene is named only where the DNA matches it firmly. Size is omitted from some rows. Given values are once, few, many or a class for expanded clones.

CATSFGLAGVHEQFF,TRBD2,many,TRBJ2-1,TRBV24-1
CSVARTGETQYF,-,-,TRBJ2-5,TRBV29-1
CASSRGLAGGYTGELFF,TRBD2,many,TRBJ2-2,TRBV11-2
CASSPSRTGGVWSQETQYF,TRBD1,-,TRBJ2-5,TRBV4-1
CASTFSGAGNEQFF,TRBD2,-,TRBJ2-1,TRBV7-9
CSEGTGAYGYTF,TRBD1,few,TRBJ1-2,TRBV29-1
CASSLILGARYSPLHF,-,-,TRBJ1-6,TRBV7-2
CASSIGGSGMITDTQYF,TRBD2,-,TRBJ2-3,TRBV19
CASSGMDWEQYF,-,few,TRBJ2-7,TRBV5-1
CASRPGLAGLPDTQYF,TRBD2,few,TRBJ2-3,TRBV9
CANSQVRHYGYTF,-,-,TRBJ1-2,TRBV3-1
CASSIWGQGNTGELFF,TRBD1,-,TRBJ2-2,TRBV19
CASSQVGTSGITDTQYF,TRBD2,few,TRBJ2-3,TRBV4-2
CSAWWGGPGVQETQYF,-,few,TRBJ2-5,TRBV20-1
CASRRTSGSTDTQYF,TRBD2,many,TRBJ2-3,TRBV5-1
CSARRSGGNTGELFF,-,-,TRBJ2-2,TRBV20-1
CASSVDRGLRNTEAFF,TRBD1,few,TRBJ1-1,TRBV9
CASSRVGSYEQYF,-,few,TRBJ2-7,TRBV5-1
CSVGNSEQYF,-,-,TRBJ2-7,TRBV29-1
CASSSRGTGTAEAFF,TRBD1,few,TRBJ1-1,TRBV6-5
CSARDRSGTGELFF,-,-,TRBJ2-2,TRBV20-1
CASSLTEDTEAFF,-,-,TRBJ1-1,TRBV7-7
CSARDPSGIGEQFF,TRBD2,few,TRBJ2-1,TRBV20-1
CASSFYTSGHGYTF,-,few,TRBJ1-2,TRBV12-3/TRBV12-4
CASTGKGSTDTQYF,-,few,TRBJ2-3,TRBV12-3/TRBV12-4
CAWMYGRGSYEQYF,TRBD2,few,TRBJ2-7,TRBV30
CATTLGVHTEAFF,-,few,TRBJ1-1,TRBV25-1
CASSSILGASTGELFF,-,-,TRBJ2-2,TRBV11-1
CSARRLAGGTDTQYF,TRBD2,-,TRBJ2-3,TRBV20-1